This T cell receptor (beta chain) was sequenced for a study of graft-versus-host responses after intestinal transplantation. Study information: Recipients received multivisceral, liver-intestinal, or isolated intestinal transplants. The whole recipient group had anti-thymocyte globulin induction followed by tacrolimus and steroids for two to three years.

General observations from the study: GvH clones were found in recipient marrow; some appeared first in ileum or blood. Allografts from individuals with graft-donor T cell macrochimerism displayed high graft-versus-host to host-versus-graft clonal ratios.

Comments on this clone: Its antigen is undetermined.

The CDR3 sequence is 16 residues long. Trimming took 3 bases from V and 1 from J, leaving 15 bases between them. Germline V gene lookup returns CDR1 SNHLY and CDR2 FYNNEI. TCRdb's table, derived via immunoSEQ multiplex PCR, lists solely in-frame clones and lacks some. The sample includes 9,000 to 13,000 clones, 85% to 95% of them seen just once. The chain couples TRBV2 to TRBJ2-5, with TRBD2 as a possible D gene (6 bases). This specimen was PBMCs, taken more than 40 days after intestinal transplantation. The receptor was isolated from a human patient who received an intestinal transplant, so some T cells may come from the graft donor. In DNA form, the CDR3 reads TGTGCCAGCAGTGAGCAAGGCGGGGCCCCCCAAGAGACCCAGTACTTC. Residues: CASSEQGGAPQETQYF.